Shown below are 21 T cell receptor beta chains from a single sample sequenced in a study of PD-1 blockade in classical Hodgkin lymphoma. Some clones are missing from TCRdb's copy, which holds only in-frame ones; the method was immunoSEQ multiplex PCR. Here the sample spans some 27,000 clones, 65% to 85% being singletons. Time point given: cycle 4 day 1 (C4D1), after 6 weeks of nivolumab. No patient escaped relapse after autologous stem cell transplantation, and brentuximab vedotin exposure varied. Magnetic negative selection was used to purify CD4+ T cells from thawed PBMCs. The sample consisted of CD4+ T cells from blood, taken before the fourth cycle of nivolumab. These receptors were taken from a human donor with classical Hodgkin lymphoma.

This sequence joins TRBV5-1 and TRBJ2-7, with D possibly matching TRBD1 (6 bases). Germline V gene sequence: CDR1 SGHRS, CDR2 YFSETQ. The CDR3 is made up of 15 amino acids. V lost 6 bases and J lost 2, with 18 bases in between. The CDR3 protein is CASNLLLGQTYEQYF. The CDR3 DNA is TGCGCCAGCAACCTGCTACTAGGACAGACCTACGAGCAGTACTTC.

The gene calls are TRBV11-1 and TRBJ2-7; 9 bases fit TRBD1. Trimming cost V 1 base and J 3 bases; bases outside gene matches: 4. The germline gives CDR1 SGHAT, CDR2 FQDESV (reference sequence). The CDR3 runs to 15 residues. This CDR3 reads CASSLEGTGYYEQYF. CDR3 coding DNA: TGTGCCAGCAGCTTAGAGGGGACAGGGTACTACGAGCAGTACTTC.

The genes are TRBV7-9 and TRBJ2-7, with TRBD1 as a possible D gene (6 bases). In germline, CDR1 is SEHNR, CDR2 FQNEAQ (reference sequence). This CDR3 has 16 residues. The germline V and J ends were trimmed by 1 base and 3 bases, with 16 bases remaining between them. As DNA, the CDR3 is TGTGCCAGCAGCTTAGTCGGGCAGGGGACAAGCTACGAGCAGTACTTC. This translates into CASSLVGQGTSYEQYF.

V and J are TRBV5-6 and TRBJ1-1; D is ambiguous. The V and J ends lost 3 bases and 6 bases respectively, with 12 bases between them. The V gene's germline CDR1 is SGHDT and CDR2 YYEEEE. The CDR3 runs to 13 residues. This CDR3 is CASSSREGSEAFF. The CDR3 DNA is TGTGCCAGCAGCTCAAGGGAAGGCTCTGAAGCTTTCTTT. The full variable domain, with the rest looked up from reference TRBV5-6 and TRBJ1-1, is DAGVTQSPTHLIKTRGQQVTLRCSPKSGHDTVSWYQQALGQGPQFIFQYYEEEERQRGNFPDRFSGHQFPNYSSELNVNALLLGDSALYLCASSSREGSEAFFGQGTRLTVV.

The genes are TRBV4-2 and TRBJ2-7; TRBD2 matches 13 bases. The germline CDR1 and CDR2 sequences are LGHNA and YNFKEQ. Trimming removed 3 bases from V and 0 bases from J; junction bases left unmatched: 5. The CDR3 totals 17 residues. Written as DNA, the CDR3 is TGTGCCAGCAGCCAGGAGACTAGCGGGGGGCTCTCCTACGAGCAGTACTTC. Translating gives CASSQETSGGLSYEQYF.

This chain joins TRBV5-1 and TRBJ1-6; no clear D gene. V was trimmed by 0 bases and J by 1 base, leaving 5 bases between them. Per the germline V gene, CDR1 is SGHRS and CDR2 is YFSETQ. This CDR3 contains 15 residues. The CDR3 sequence: CASSLEASYNSPLHF. The DNA for the CDR3 is TGCGCCAGCAGCTTGGAGGCATCCTATAATTCACCCCTCCACTTT.

The rearrangement links TRBV30 to TRBJ1-5, with D tentatively TRBD1 (6 bases). This CDR3 has 18 amino acids. Looked up from germline, CDR1 is GTSNPN and CDR2 is SVGIG (reference sequence). V was pared by 0 bases and J by 0 bases, with 18 bases between. CDR3 bases: TGTGCCTGGAGTGTACTTCCCCTCGGACAGAATAGCAATCAGCCCCAGCATTTT. Translating it yields CAWSVLPLGQNSNQPQHF.

The J gene is TRBJ1-5, the V gene TRBV30; D is ambiguous. This CDR3 is built from 10 residues. Germline CDR1 GTSNPN, CDR2 SVGIG (reference sequence). Trimming cost V 8 bases and J 6 bases, with 8 bases left between them. CDR3 in amino acids: CAAGIQPQHF. In nucleotides, the CDR3 is TGTGCCGCGGGGATTCAGCCCCAGCATTTT.

V is TRBV6-1 and J is TRBJ1-5; D not certain. Germline CDR1 and CDR2: MNHNS and SASEGT. Between the trimmed V and J ends, which lost 4 bases and 1 base, there was a span of 5 bases. This CDR3 is 13 amino acids long. CDR3 sequence reads: CASSAVSNQPQHF. The CDR3 region has the DNA TGTGCCAGCAGTGCGGTCAGCAATCAGCCCCAGCATTTT.

The chain employs TRBV5-1 and TRBJ1-5; D is unclear. The CDR3 covers 13 residues. V was shortened by 4 bases and J by 5 bases, with 10 bases between the two germline ends. Germline CDR1 reads SGHRS; CDR2 reads YFSETQ. The DNA of the CDR3 is TGCGCCAGCAGCCCCATTCCGGATCAGCCCCAGCATTTT. Translation gives CASSPIPDQPQHF.

The chain combines TRBV7-2 with TRBJ2-7; TRBD2 matches 10 bases. The CDR3 runs 16 residues. Trimming at V came to 3 bases and at J to 2 bases, leaving 7 bases not matched to a gene. CDR1 SGHTA and CDR2 FQGNSA come from the germline V gene. CDR3 sequence: CASSFLLAGATYEQYF. CDR3 DNA: TGTGCCAGCAGCTTCCTTCTAGCGGGGGCGACCTACGAGCAGTACTTC.

The chain recombines TRBV6-5 with TRBJ1-3, with 7 positions matching TRBD1. This CDR3 has 14 residues. V was clipped by 5 bases and J by 6 bases; unmatched bases: 7. Germline V gene sequence: CDR1 MNHEY, CDR2 SVGAGI. This chain's CDR3 is CASSPRGFSNTIYF. CDR3 DNA sequence: TGTGCCAGCAGTCCCAGGGGGTTTTCAAACACCATATATTTT.

The V call is TRBV9, the J call TRBJ2-7; no reliable D call. Germline V gives CDR1 SGDLS, CDR2 YYNGEE. This CDR3 region has 11 residues. The germline V and J ends were trimmed by 1 base and 5 bases, with 4 bases remaining between them. The CDR3 bases are TGTGCCAGCAGCGTATTGAACGAGCAGTACTTC. It codes for CASSVLNEQYF.

J is TRBJ2-7 and V is TRBV5-1; 8 nucleotides align to TRBD1. CDR1 is SGHRS, CDR2 YFSETQ, per germline. The CDR3 has 14 residues. The junction had 4 bases not matched to a gene; V was cut back by 0 bases and J by 5 bases. CDR3 residues: CASSLVPGGNEQYF. The DNA of the CDR3 is TGCGCCAGCAGCTTGGTTCCAGGGGGCAACGAGCAGTACTTC.

V and J are TRBV10-1 and TRBJ2-1; the D gene could be TRBD1 or TRBD2 (5 bases each). The germline V gene has CDR1 WNHNN and CDR2 SYGVQD (reference sequence). With 5 bases removed from V and 6 bases from J, the gap between germline ends came to 8 bases. The CDR3 sequence is 12 residues long. As DNA, the CDR3 is TGCGCCAGCAGTCCAGGGAGCAATGAGCAGTTCTTC. It translates to CASSPGSNEQFF.

With respect to this clone: This CDR3 is also generated by other DNA sequences in the sample. The CDR3 region is CASSLAGADTQYF. The DNA of the CDR3 is TGTGCCAGCAGCTTAGCAGGCGCAGATACGCAGTATTTT. The rearrangement uses TRBV7-9 and TRBJ2-3; D remains ambiguous. Trimming cost V 0 bases and J 4 bases, with 5 bases left between them. Germline assignment: CDR1 SEHNR and CDR2 FQNEAQ (reference sequence). This CDR3 region has 13 residues.

The rearrangement joins TRBV18 to TRBJ1-1; the D gene is possibly TRBD1 (6 bases). V lost 3 bases, J lost 9 bases, and 11 bases lay in between. The V gene's germline CDR1 is KGHSH and CDR2 LQKENI. The CDR3 has 12 amino acids. The CDR3 DNA sequence: TGTGCCAGCTCACCGAGGGGGGAACAAGCTTTCTTT. Amino acids: CASSPRGEQAFF.

The CDR3: CASSLRMSLNTEAFF. The CDR3 nucleotides read TGTGCCAGCAGCTTAAGAATGAGCCTGAACACTGAAGCTTTCTTT. V gene TRBV11-2 combines with J gene TRBJ1-1; no firm D call. Germline V gene lookup returns CDR1 SGHAT and CDR2 FQNNGV. This CDR3 comprises 15 residues. The ends were cut back, 2 bases at V and 0 bases at J, with 10 bases in the middle.

The gene calls are TRBV6-1 and TRBJ1-1; TRBD1 agrees at 7 bases. This CDR3 comprises 13 residues. J lost 3 bases, V lost 6 bases, and 4 bases had no gene match. Germline V lookup: CDR1 MNHNS, CDR2 SASEGT. CDR3 sequence reads: CASRRDRDTEAFF. CDR3 sequence (DNA): TGTGCCAGCAGAAGGGACAGAGACACTGAAGCTTTCTTT.

The chain carries TRBV6-1 and TRBJ2-6, with D possibly being TRBD1 (6 bases). The V gene's germline CDR1 is MNHNS and CDR2 SASEGT. The CDR3 has 19 amino acids. Trimming shortened V by 2 bases and J by 0 bases, and 17 bases separated the two germline ends. The CDR3 loop is CASSELTGLMISGANVLTF. CDR3 DNA: TGTGCCAGCAGTGAACTTACAGGGTTGATGATCTCTGGGGCCAACGTCCTGACTTTC.

V is TRBV4-2 and J is TRBJ1-4, with 7 bases fitting TRBD1. Germline V gene sequence: CDR1 LGHNA, CDR2 YNFKEQ. The CDR3 is made up of 19 amino acids. The V gene end was trimmed by 1 base and the J gene end by 7 bases; junction bases not matched to a gene: 18. CDR3 nucleotides: TGTGCCAGCAGCCAAGGAAAGGAGGTCGGGAGGACAGGTAGTGAAAAACTGTTTTTT. Translated, it gives CASSQGKEVGRTGSEKLFF.